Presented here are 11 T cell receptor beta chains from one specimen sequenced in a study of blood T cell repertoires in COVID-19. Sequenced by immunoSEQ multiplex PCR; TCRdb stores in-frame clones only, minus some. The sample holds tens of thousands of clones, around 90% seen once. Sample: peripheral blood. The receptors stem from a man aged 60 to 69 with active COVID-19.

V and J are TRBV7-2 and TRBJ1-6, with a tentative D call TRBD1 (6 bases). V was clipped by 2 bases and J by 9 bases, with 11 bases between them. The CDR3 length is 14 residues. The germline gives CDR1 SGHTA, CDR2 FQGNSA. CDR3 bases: TGTGCCAGCAGCTTATTGAGGGGGAGTTCACCCCTCCACTTT. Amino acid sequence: CASSLLRGSSPLHF. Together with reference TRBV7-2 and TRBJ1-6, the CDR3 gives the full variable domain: GAGVSQSPSNKVTEKGKDVELRCDPISGHTALYWYRQSLGQGLEFLIYFQGNSAPDKSGLPSDRFSAERTGGSVSTLTIQRTQQEDSAVYLCASSLLRGSSPLHFGNGTRLTVT.

The CDR3: CASSQDPQGEGETQYF. DNA for the CDR3: TGCGCCAGCAGCCAAGATCCCCAGGGGGAAGGAGAGACCCAGTACTTC. J is TRBJ2-5 and V is TRBV4-1, with 7 bases lining up with TRBD1. This CDR3 has 16 amino acids. With 0 bases clipped from V and 4 bases from J, the junction kept 8 bases outside the gene matches. CDR1 is MGHRA and CDR2 is YSYEKL in the germline V gene.

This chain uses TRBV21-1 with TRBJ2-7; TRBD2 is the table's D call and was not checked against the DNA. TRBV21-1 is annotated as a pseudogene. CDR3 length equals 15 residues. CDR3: CASSEVRDFGYEQYF. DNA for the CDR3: TGTGCCAGCAGCGAAGTCAGGGACTTCGGCTACGAGCAGTACTTC.

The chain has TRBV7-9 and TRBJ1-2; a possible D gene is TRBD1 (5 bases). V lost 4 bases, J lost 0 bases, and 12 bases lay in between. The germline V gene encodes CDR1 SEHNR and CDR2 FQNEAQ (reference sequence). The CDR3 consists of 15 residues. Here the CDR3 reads CASSSNRSPNYGYTF. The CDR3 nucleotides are TGTGCCAGCAGCTCGAACAGGAGTCCTAACTATGGCTACACCTTC.

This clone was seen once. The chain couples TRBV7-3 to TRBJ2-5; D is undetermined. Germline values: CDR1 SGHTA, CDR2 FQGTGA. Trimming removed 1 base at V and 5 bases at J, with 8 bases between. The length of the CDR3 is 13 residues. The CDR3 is CASSLSSPETQYF. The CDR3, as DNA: TGTGCCAGCAGCTTAAGTTCCCCGGAGACCCAGTACTTC. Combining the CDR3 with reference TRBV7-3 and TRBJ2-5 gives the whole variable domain GAGVSQTPSNKVTEKGKYVELRCDPISGHTALYWYRQSLGQGPEFLIYFQGTGAADDSGLPNDRFFAVRPEGSVSTLKIQRTERGDSAVYLCASSLSSPETQYFGPGTRLLVL.

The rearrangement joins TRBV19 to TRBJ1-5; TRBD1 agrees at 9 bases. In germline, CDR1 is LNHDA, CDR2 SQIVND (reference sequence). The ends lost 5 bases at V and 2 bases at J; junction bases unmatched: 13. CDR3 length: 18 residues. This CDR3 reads CASSPPGTGIQGNQPQHF. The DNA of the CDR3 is TGTGCCAGTAGTCCCCCCGGGACAGGGATACAAGGCAATCAGCCCCAGCATTTT.

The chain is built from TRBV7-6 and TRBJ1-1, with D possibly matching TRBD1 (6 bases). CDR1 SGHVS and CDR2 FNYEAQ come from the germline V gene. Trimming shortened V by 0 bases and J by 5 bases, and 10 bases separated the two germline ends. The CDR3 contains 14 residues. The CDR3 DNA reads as TGTGCCAGCAGCTTAGCCCAGCAGGGGACTGAAGCTTTCTTT. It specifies CASSLAQQGTEAFF.

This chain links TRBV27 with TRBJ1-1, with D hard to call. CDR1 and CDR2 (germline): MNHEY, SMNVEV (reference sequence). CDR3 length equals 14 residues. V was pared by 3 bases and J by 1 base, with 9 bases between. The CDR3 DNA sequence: TGTGCCAGCAGTTTTCGGGAGCGGAACACTGAAGCTTTCTTT. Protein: CASSFRERNTEAFF.

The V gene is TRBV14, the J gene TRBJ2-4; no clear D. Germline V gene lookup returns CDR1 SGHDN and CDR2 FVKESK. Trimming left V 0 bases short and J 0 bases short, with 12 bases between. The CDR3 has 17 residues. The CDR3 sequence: CASSQDIDWLAKNIQYF. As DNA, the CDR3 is TGTGCCAGCAGCCAAGATATAGACTGGTTAGCCAAAAACATTCAGTACTTC. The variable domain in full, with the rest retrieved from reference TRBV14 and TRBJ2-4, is EAGVTQFPSHSVIEKGQTVTLRCDPISGHDNLYWYRRVMGKEIKFLLHFVKESKQDESGMPNNRFLAERTGGTYSTLKVQPAELEDSGVYFCASSQDIDWLAKNIQYFGAGTRLSVL.

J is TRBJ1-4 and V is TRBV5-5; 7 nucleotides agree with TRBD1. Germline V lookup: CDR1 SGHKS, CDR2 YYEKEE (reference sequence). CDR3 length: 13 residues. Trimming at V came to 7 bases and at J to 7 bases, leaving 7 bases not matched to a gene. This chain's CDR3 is CASSTGDGEKLFF. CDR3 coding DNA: TGTGCCAGCTCCACAGGGGATGGTGAAAAACTGTTTTTT. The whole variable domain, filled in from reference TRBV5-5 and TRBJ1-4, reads DAGVTQSPTHLIKTRGQQVTLRCSPISGHKSVSWYQQVLGQGPQFIFQYYEKEERGRGNFPDRFSARQFPNYSSELNVNALLLGDSALYLCASSTGDGEKLFFGSGTQLSVL.

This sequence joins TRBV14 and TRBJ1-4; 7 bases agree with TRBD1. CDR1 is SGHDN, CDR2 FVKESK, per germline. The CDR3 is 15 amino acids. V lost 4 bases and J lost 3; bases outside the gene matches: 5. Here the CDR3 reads CASSPRQGSNEKLFF. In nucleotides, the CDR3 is TGTGCCAGCAGCCCCAGACAGGGCTCTAATGAAAAACTGTTTTTT.